The source of this T cell receptor beta chain is a study of blood T cell repertoires in COVID-19. Background on the study: Researchers got acute and convalescent COVID-19 samples from the United States, Italy and Spain. The cDNA or gDNA used as material had been derived from T cells, B-cell-depleted T cells, or PBMCs.

The V end lost 3 bases, the J end lost 5 bases, and 20 bases lay between the germline ends. The germline V gene has CDR1 LNHNV and CDR2 YYDKDF (reference sequence). The CDR3 totals 17 residues. Per the original methods: Counts of nucleated cells, estimated from reference gene primer amplification, were obtained. Generated by immunoSEQ multiplex PCR, the TCRdb table keeps only in-frame clones and is missing some. V, J and clone size derive from that table, while D and trimming were established from the DNA sequence. The profile shows about 180,000 clones, 70% to 90% of them singletons. This TCR was recovered from a man aged 55 to 69 with acute or convalescent COVID-19. The sequenced sample was peripheral blood. The rearrangement joins TRBV15 to TRBJ2-1, with D possibly matching TRBD1 (6 bases). The CDR3 region is CATSSHNYDRQHNEQFF. The CDR3 DNA sequence: TGTGCCACCAGCAGTCACAACTACGACAGGCAGCACAATGAGCAGTTCTTC.